This T cell receptor beta chain was identified during a study of blood T cell repertoires in COVID-19. Study-wide background: The cDNA or gDNA used as material had been derived from T cells, B-cell-depleted T cells, or PBMCs.

Data came from immunoSEQ multiplex PCR; TCRdb stores just in-frame clones and leaves some out. The profile shows tens of thousands of clones, 65% to 80% of them singletons. V lost 4 bases to trimming and J lost 7 bases; unmatched junction nucleotides: 6. Germline values: CDR1 SNHLY, CDR2 FYNNEI. The CDR3 consists of 15 residues. The sequence derives from a human donor with active or convalescent COVID-19. The donor label of this sample is uncertain. What was sequenced was peripheral blood. The gene calls are TRBV2 and TRBJ2-7; 14 bases fit TRBD2. The CDR3 DNA is TGTGCCAGCAGTGGCCGACTAGCGGGGGGGTCTGAGCAGTACTTC. It codes for CASSGRLAGGSEQYF.